Described below is a single T cell receptor beta chain sequence and its context. Its antigen remains undetermined. No per-base quality is available; no much larger clone lies one base away. The sequencer listed for this sample is Illumina NovaSeq 6000. cDNA libraries for TCRalpha and TCRbeta were prepared by 5'RACE using constant-segment primers, with sample barcodes and unique molecular identifiers added. RNA was extracted from every sample with Trizol reagent. Library amplification was performed in two PCR steps, and a second sample barcode and Illumina TruSeq adapters were introduced in the second step. Libraries were sequenced on an Illumina NovaSeq with 2 x 150 bp paired-end reads. The authors' analysis ran thus. Reads were demultiplexed and collapsed into UMI-guided consensus sequences with migec v1.2.7. Using mixcr v2.1.11, the UMI consensuses were aligned to TRA and TRB V and J templates and assembled into clonotypes. Clonotypes were classified as expanded or contracted when called significant by both edgeR and NoisET, with noise models trained on biological replicates. For edgeR calls, a false discovery rate-adjusted p below 0.01 and a log2 fold-change threshold of 1 were applied. As an exploratory analysis of dynamics, PCA with hierarchical clustering was applied to max-normalized trajectories of the 1000 most abundant clonotypes. Each responding clone was given a CD4 or CD8 phenotype based on the CD4+ and CD8+ repertoires, which had been sequenced separately. The public sequencing data were trimmed at Q25 with fastp and processed into clonotypes with MiXCR by TCRdb, which kept only in-frame beta chains. Rows are unified per CDR3 protein, each entry keeping the most common DNA and genes. TCRdb, not the original authors, processed these V and J calls. A total of about 7,100 distinct CDR3 sequences appear in this sample, around 58% of them only once. In total, the top ten clones hold roughly 2.6% of the sample.

This sample was taken from a study of T-cell memory formation after mild COVID-19 (dated by TCRdb to about 2021). At the level of the whole study: Most TCR sequence clusters were specific to one of the two donors. Two young, previously healthy adult volunteers made up the cohort, one male and one female. T-cell clones expanding and contracting after mild COVID-19 in a couple of donors were tracked by longitudinal TCRalpha and TCRbeta repertoire sequencing. The paper as a whole reports these results and caveats: Contracting CD4+ clones were located mainly in the CM and EM memory subsets, whereas CD8+ clones were found to be enriched in EMRA. SARS-CoV-2 specificity was not confirmed for the second-wave clones peaking on day 37. Some responding clones were detected in pre-infection memory, suggesting pre-existing cross-reactive memory T cells joined the SARS-CoV-2 response. From day 15 to 85, contracting clones showed balanced CD4/CD8 phenotypes, whereas a second wave of clones that expanded from day 15 to 37 leaned towards CD4+. Only two mild cases were covered by the study, and larger cohorts that include severe cases with pre-infection samples were considered necessary.

V is clipped by 1 base and J by 7 bases, and the sequence between their germline boundaries is 17 bases long. CDR1 and CDR2, looked up from the germline V gene (reference sequence), are DFQATT and SNEGSKA. The CDR3 sequence holds 16 residues, the cysteine and phenylalanine included. Kept here is only the CDR3 DNA, which spans 48 bases and is read in frame from base 1. Ficoll-Paque density gradient centrifugation was used to isolate PBMCs. Rearrangement joined TRBV20-1 to TRBJ1-6; TRBD1 is a possible D gene, resting on 5 matching bases. This clonotype was sampled from an adult who had mild COVID-19 (a few samples of this study predate the infection). The sample titles of this study are shuffled in the database, so cell type and time point are left out. Input material: PBMCs or a T cell subset sorted from them (not recorded which). In nucleotides, the sequence is TGCAGTGCTAGAGGGCCTTTGGAGACAGACAATTCACCCCTCCACTTT. This yields the protein CSARGPLETDNSPLHF.